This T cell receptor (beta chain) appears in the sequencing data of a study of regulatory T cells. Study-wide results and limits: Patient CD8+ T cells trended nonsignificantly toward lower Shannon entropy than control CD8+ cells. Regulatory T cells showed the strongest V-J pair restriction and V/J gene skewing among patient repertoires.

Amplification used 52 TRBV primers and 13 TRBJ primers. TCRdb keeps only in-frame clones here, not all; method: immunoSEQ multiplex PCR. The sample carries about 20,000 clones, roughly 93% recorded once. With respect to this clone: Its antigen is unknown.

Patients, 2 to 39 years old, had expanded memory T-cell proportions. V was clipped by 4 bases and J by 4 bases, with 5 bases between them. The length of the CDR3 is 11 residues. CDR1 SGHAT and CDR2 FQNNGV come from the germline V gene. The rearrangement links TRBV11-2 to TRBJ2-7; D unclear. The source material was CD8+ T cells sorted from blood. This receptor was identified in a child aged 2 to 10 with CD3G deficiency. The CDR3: CASSSRYEQYF. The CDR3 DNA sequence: TGTGCCAGCAGCTCTAGGTACGAGCAGTACTTC.